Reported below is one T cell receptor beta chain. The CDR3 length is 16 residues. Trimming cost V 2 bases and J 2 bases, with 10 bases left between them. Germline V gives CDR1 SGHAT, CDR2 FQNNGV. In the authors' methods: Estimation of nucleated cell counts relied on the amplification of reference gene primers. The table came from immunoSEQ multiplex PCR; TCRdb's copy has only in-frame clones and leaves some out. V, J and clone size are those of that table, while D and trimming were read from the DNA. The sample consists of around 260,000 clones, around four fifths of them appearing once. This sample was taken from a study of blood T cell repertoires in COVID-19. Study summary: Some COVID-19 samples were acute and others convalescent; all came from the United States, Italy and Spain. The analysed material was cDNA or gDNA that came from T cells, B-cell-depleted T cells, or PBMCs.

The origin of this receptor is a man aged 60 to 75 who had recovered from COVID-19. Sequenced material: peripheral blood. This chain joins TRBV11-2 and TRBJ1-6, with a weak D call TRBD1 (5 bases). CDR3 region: CASSLRGNTYNSPLHF. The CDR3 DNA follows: TGTGCCAGCAGCTTAAGGGGAAATACCTATAATTCACCCCTCCACTTT.